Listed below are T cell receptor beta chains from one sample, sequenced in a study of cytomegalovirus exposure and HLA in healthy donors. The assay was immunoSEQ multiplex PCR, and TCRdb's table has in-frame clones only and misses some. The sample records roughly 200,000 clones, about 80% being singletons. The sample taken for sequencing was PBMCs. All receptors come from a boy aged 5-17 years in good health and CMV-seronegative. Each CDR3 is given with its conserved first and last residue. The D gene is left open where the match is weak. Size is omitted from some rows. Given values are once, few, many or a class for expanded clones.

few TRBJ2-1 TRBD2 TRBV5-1 TGCGCCAGCAGCCCAGCTGGACTAGCGGTCTCCTACAATGAGCAGTTCTTC CASSPAGLAVSYNEQFF
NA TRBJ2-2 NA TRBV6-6 TGTGCCAGCAGTTACCGTCCCCCTAACACCGGGGAGCTGTTTTTT CASSYRPPNTGELFF
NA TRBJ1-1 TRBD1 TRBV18 TGTGCCAGCTCACCGGGACAGATTAACACTGAAGCTTTCTTT CASSPGQINTEAFF
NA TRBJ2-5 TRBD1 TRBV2 TGTGCCAGCAGGTGGGACAGGGGATATACCAAACAAGAGACCCAGTACTTC CASRWDRGYTKQETQYF
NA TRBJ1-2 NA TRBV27 TGTGCCAGCAGTTTAGTAGGGGCGCCCTATGGCTACACCTTC CASSLVGAPYGYTF
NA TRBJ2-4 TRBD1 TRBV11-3 TGTGCCAGCAGCCAGCGGGGACAGGGGGCTCTCAAAAACATTCAGTACTTC CASSQRGQGALKNIQYF
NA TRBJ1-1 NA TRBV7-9 TGTGCCAGCAGCCTTCAGGGGAGACACACTGAAGCTTTCTTT CASSLQGRHTEAFF
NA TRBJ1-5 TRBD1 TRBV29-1 TGCAGCGTGGGACAGGATAATCAGCCCCAGCATTTT CSVGQDNQPQHF
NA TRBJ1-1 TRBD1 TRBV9 TGTGCCAGCGCACGGGGGACAGGGGTGACTGAAGCTTTCTTT CASARGTGVTEAFF
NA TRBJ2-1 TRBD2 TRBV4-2 TGTGCCAGCAGCCCCCAGACTAGCGGGAGCGATGAGCAGTTCTTC CASSPQTSGSDEQFF
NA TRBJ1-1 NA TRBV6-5 TGTGCCAGCATCCCCTCGGGGGGGCGGACTGAAGCTTTCTTT CASIPSGGRTEAFF
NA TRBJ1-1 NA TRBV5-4 TGTGCCAGCACCCCTGGTGGGAGGGCTCTGAACACTGAAGCTTTCTTT CASTPGGRALNTEAFF
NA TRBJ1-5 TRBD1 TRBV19 TGTGCCAGCCAGGACAGGGGAAGTTATAGCAATCAGCCCCAGCATTTT CASQDRGSYSNQPQHF
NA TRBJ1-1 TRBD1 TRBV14 TGTGCCAGCAGCCAATACAGGGGATCGAACACTGAAGCTTTCTTT CASSQYRGSNTEAFF
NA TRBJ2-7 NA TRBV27 TGTGCCAGCAGTTTCGCCGCGGCAGGGAGGAGCGAGCAGTACTTC CASSFAAAGRSEQYF
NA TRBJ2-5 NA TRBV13 TGTGCCAGCAGCTCCTCCGCGGTTCAAGAGACCCAGTACTTC CASSSSAVQETQYF
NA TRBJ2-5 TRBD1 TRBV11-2 TGTGCCAGCAGCTCGGTGACAGGGGGCGCTGAGACCCAGTACTTC CASSSVTGGAETQYF
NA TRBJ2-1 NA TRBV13 TGTGCCAGCAGCTCGGACACTCACAATGAGCAGTTCTTC CASSSDTHNEQFF
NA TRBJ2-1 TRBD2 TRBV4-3 TGCGCCAGCAGCCAAGAAGGCTGGGCTAGCGGGGGCAATGAGCAGTTCTTC CASSQEGWASGGNEQFF
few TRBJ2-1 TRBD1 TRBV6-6 TGTGCCGCGACGGGACAGCGGTGGGATGAGCAGTTCTTC CAATGQRWDEQFF